At least ten counts were recorded for the clone carrying this T cell receptor (beta chain). Its antigen is undetermined. This sample was taken from a study of early T cells in non-severe SARS-CoV-2 infection. Individual cDNA molecules carried attached unique molecular identifiers. TCRdb ran MiXCR on the 5' RACE reads and lists one entry per CDR3 protein. The sample holds some 48,000 distinct CDR3 sequences; about 6% are singletons and the top ten take around 7%. The study, taken as a whole, reports: Reliance on VDJdb matching favored anti-spike CD8 responses; private and CD4 specificities were missed.

CDR3 length equals 12 residues. V was pared by 6 bases and J by 6 bases, with 9 bases between. The germline gives CDR1 MNHEY, CDR2 SMNVEV (reference sequence). The TCR comes from an adult who was a healthcare worker with PCR-confirmed SARS-CoV-2 infection or an uninfected control (not recorded which). The chain carries TRBV27 and TRBJ2-1, with D hard to call. The sample consisted of whole blood, taken at baseline. CDR3 region: CASRGIGNEQFF. Written as DNA, the CDR3 is TGTGCCAGCAGGGGGATCGGCAATGAGCAGTTCTTC.